The 2 T cell receptor beta chains below come from one sample, sequenced in a study of cytomegalovirus exposure and HLA in healthy donors. 60 Vbeta and 13 Jbeta primers were used in PCR. TCRdb's table, derived via immunoSEQ multiplex PCR, lists solely in-frame clones and lacks some. The data show around 150,000 clones, with more than 80% seen just once and around 1.9% held by the top ten. Sequencing input: PBMCs. Receptor source: a woman younger than 30 in good health and CMV-seronegative.

The chain joins TRBV18 to TRBJ2-3, with 10 bases fitting TRBD2. The CDR3 runs to 15 residues. Trimming removed 4 bases from V and 4 bases from J; junction bases left unmatched: 5. The germline CDR1 and CDR2 sequences are KGHSH and LQKENI. The CDR3 DNA sequence: TGTGCCAGCTCACGGGGACTAGCGAACGCAGATACGCAGTATTTT. Translating it yields CASSRGLANADTQYF.

For the CDR3, the DNA is TGTGCCACCGCGACAGGCGGTCGTTACGAGCAGTACTTC. Protein: CATATGGRYEQYF. The genes are TRBV13 and TRBJ2-7; TRBD1 might be the D (6 bases). V was shortened by 10 bases and J by 4 bases, with 17 bases between the two germline ends. The length of the CDR3 is 13 residues. The germline CDR1 and CDR2 sequences are PRHDT and FYEKMQ (reference sequence).